This T cell receptor beta chain was found in a study of siplizumab effects on memory and regulatory T cells. Per the germline V gene, CDR1 is MNHEY and CDR2 is SMNVEV (reference sequence). V lost 4 bases to trimming and J lost 0 bases, with 4 bases between them. There are 13 residues in the CDR3. The protocol was immunoSEQ multiplex PCR, while the TCRdb copy is restricted to in-frame clones and leaves out a portion. The sample has 92,000 or so clones, approximately 90% seen once. The receptor's source is a human donor in good health. Sequenced input: CD4+ T cells sorted from blood. The chain couples TRBV27 to TRBJ1-5; D uncertain. The CDR3 loop is CASSSVSNQPQHF. The CDR3 region has the DNA TGTGCCAGCAGTTCCGTTAGCAATCAGCCCCAGCATTTT.